This paragraph covers one TCR beta chain sequence. Assay: immunoSEQ multiplex PCR; the TCRdb copy retains only in-frame clones and omits some. The data show about 170,000 clones, with under 85% seen just once and about 3% held by the top ten. This specimen belongs to a study of blood T cell repertoires in COVID-19. Across the whole study: From the United States, Italy and Spain came samples of acute and convalescent COVID-19.

Trimming cost V 2 bases and J 2 bases, with 13 bases left between them. The CDR3 spans 16 residues. Germline V CDR1 and CDR2: MNHEY, SVGAGI. The chain combines TRBV6-5 with TRBJ1-3; D remains unclear. The TCR comes from an older man with acute or convalescent COVID-19. Material for sequencing was peripheral blood. The chain's CDR3 is CASSYQTKQAGNTIYF. The CDR3 DNA reads TGTGCCAGCAGTTACCAGACAAAGCAGGCTGGAAACACCATATATTTT.